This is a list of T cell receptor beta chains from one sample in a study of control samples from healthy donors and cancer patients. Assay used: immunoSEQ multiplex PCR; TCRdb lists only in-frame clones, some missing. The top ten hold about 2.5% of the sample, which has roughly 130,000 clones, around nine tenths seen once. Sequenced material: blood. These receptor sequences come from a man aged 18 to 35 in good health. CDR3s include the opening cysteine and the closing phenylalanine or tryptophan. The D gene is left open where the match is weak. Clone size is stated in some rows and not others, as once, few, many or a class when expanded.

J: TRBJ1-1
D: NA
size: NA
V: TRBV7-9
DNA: TGTGCCAGCATAGGCCACTTGAACACTGAAGCTTTCTTT
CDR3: CASIGHLNTEAFF

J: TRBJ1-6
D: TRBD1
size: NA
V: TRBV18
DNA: TGTGCCAGCTCAGGCGGACAGGTTTATAATTCACCCCTCCACTTT
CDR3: CASSGGQVYNSPLHF

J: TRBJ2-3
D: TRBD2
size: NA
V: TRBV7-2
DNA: TGTGCCAGCAGCTTAGGACTAGCGGGGGGGCAGGGAGATACGCAGTATTTT
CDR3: CASSLGLAGGQGDTQYF

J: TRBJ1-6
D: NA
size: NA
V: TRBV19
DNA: TGTGCCAGTAGTATGGTGGGTTCACCCCTCCACTTT
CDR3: CASSMVGSPLHF

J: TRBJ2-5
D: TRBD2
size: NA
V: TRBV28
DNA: TGTGCCAGCAGTTCCCTACTAGCGGGGGGGTACCAAGAGACCCAGTACTTC
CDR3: CASSSLLAGGYQETQYF

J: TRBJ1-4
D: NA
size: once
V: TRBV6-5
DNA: TGTGCCAGCAGGGGCGTCCCTAATGAAAAACTGTTTTTT
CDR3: CASRGVPNEKLFF

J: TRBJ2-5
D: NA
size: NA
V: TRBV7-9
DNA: TGTGCCAGCAGGCCTAAGCCTCAGGGGGGTGTTGAGACCCAGTACTTC
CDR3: CASRPKPQGGVETQYF

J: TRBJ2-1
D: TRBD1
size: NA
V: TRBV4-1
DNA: TGCGCCAGCAGCCAAGGTCAGGGGGCCAACAATGAGCAGTTCTTC
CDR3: CASSQGQGANNEQFF

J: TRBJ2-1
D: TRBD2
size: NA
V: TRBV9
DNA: TGTGCCAGCGGAGGTAGCGGGAGATACGATGAGCAGTTCTTC
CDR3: CASGGSGRYDEQFF

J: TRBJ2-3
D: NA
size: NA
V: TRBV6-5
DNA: TGTGCCAGCAGTCTCACAGGAGATACGCAGTATTTT
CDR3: CASSLTGDTQYF

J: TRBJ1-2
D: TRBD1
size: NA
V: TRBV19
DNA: TGTGCCAGTAGTACAACAGGGGGTTACCGCACCTATGGCTACACCTTC
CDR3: CASSTTGGYRTYGYTF

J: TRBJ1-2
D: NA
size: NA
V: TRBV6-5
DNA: TGTGCCAGCAGTTACTCAGGGTCCTATGGCTACACCTTC
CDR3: CASSYSGSYGYTF

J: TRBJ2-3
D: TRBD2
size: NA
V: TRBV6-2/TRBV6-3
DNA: TGTGCCAGCAGTTACGGGACTAGCGGGAGGGCCCCCACAGATACGCAGTATTTT
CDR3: CASSYGTSGRAPTDTQYF

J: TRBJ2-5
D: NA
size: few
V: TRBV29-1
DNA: TGCAGCGTCCCCCCACCGGAAGACCAAGAGACCCAGTACTTC
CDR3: CSVPPPEDQETQYF

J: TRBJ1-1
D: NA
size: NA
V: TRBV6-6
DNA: TGTGCCAGCAGTCGCGACCGGGAGACTGAAGCTTTCTTT
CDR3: CASSRDRETEAFF

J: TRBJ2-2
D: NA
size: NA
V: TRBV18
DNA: TGTGCCAGCTCACCACCGGTCCAGCAGTCGGCCGGGGAGCTGTTTTTT
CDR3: CASSPPVQQSAGELFF

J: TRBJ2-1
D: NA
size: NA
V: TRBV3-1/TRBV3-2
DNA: TGTGCCAGCAGCGCTCGGAGGGCCCAGTCTGACAATGAGCAGTTCTTC
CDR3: CASSARRAQSDNEQFF

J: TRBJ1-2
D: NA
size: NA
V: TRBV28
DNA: TGTGCCAGCAGTTCCCCTATCCTCGTTCTCGGCTACACCTTC
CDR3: CASSSPILVLGYTF

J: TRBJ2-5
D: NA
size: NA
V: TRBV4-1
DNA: TGCGCCAGCAGCCAAGGATCGGGACTCCCTCAAGAGACCCAGTACTTC
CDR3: CASSQGSGLPQETQYF

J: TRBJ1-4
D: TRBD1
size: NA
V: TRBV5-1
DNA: TGCGCCAGCAGCTTAGGGGGCGAGGCTGAAAAACTGTTTTTT
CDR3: CASSLGGEAEKLFF

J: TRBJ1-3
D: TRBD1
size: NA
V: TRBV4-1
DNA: TGCGCCAGCAGCCGTCCCGGGACAGTCTACTCTGGAAACACCATATATTTT
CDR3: CASSRPGTVYSGNTIYF

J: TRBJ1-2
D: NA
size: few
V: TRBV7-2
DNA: TGTGCCAGCAGCTTAGCAAGGGGACCGTTTTATGGCTACACCTTC
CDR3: CASSLARGPFYGYTF

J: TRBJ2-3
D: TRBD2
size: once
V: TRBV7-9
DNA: TGTGCCAGCAGCTTAGGGGGACTAGCAAAACGCACAGATACGCAGTATTTT
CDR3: CASSLGGLAKRTDTQYF

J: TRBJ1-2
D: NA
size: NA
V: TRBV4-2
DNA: TGTGCCAGCAGCCAACAAAGACACGTCGATTATGGCTACACCTTC
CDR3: CASSQQRHVDYGYTF

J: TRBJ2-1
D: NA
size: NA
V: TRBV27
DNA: TGTGCCAGCAGTCACAACGGGGGCGACCCCTCCTACAATGAGCAGTTCTTC
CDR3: CASSHNGGDPSYNEQFF

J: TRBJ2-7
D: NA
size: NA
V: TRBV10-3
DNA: TGTGCCATCACCCCGGGGCAGGGGTCCTACGAGCAGTACTTC
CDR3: CAITPGQGSYEQYF

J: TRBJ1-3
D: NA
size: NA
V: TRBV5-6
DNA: TGTGCCAGCAGCTCGGACAGCGTTTCTGGAAACACCATATATTTT
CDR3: CASSSDSVSGNTIYF

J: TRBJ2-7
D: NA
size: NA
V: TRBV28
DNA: TGTGCCAGCAGGCTAAGACACGAGCAGTACTTC
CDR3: CASRLRHEQYF

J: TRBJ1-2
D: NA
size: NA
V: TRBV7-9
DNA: TGTGCCAGCAGCTTCGGCAAGGATGGCTACACCTTC
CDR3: CASSFGKDGYTF

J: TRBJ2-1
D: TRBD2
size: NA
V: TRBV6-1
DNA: TGTGCCAGCAGTGCCCGACTAGCGGGAGGCCATCAAATCCAGTTCTTC
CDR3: CASSARLAGGHQIQFF

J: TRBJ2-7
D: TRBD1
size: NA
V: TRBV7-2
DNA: TGTGCCAGCAGCTGGGCCGGGACAGGGGCCTACGAGCAGTACTTC
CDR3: CASSWAGTGAYEQYF

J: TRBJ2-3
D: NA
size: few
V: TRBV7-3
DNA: TGTGCCAGCAGCCCGGGACACAGCACAGATACGCAGTATTTT
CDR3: CASSPGHSTDTQYF

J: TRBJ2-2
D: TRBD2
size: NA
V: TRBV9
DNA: TGTGCCAGCAGCCTCCTGACTAGCGGGAACACCGGGGAGCTGTTTTTT
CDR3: CASSLLTSGNTGELFF

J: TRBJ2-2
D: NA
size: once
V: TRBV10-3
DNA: TGTGCCATCAAAGTGAATCAGGAAACCGGGGAGCTGTTTTTT
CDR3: CAIKVNQETGELFF

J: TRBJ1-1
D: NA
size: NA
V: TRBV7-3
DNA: TGTGCCAGCAGCTTAACCGTAAACACTGAAGCTTTCTTT
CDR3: CASSLTVNTEAFF

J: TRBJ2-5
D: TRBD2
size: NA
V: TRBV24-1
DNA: TGTGCCACCAGTGATCCCGGGACTAGCGCCCAAGAGACCCAGTACTTC
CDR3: CATSDPGTSAQETQYF

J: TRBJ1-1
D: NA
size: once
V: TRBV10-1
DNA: TGCGCCAGGCCAAATAGCGACACTGAAGCTTTCTTT
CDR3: CARPNSDTEAFF

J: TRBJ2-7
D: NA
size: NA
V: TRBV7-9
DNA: TGTGCCAGCTCGGGACGGAAGTCCTACGAGCAGTACTTC
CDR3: CASSGRKSYEQYF

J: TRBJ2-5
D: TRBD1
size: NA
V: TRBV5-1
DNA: TGCGCCAGCAGCTCGGGACAGGCTCAAGAGACCCAGTACTTC
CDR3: CASSSGQAQETQYF

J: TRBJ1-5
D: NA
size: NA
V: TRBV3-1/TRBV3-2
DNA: TGTGCCAGCAGCCAAGATCCGGCCGGGGTGGGAAGCCCCCAGCATTTT
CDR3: CASSQDPAGVGSPQHF

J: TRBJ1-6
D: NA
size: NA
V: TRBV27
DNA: TGTGCCAGCAGTTTGACGGTGGATTCACCCCTCCACTTT
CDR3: CASSLTVDSPLHF

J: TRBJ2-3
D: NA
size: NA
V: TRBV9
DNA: TGTGCCAGCAGCGCGCGCCCCGGGGCTCAATTTTCGGCAGATACGCAGTATTTT
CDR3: CASSARPGAQFSADTQYF

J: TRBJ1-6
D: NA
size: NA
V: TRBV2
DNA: TGTGCCAGCAGTGGATCGTTGAGGTCCTCTAATTCACCCCTCCACTTT
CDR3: CASSGSLRSSNSPLHF

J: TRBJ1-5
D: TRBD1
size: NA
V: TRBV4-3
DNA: TGCGCCAGCAGCCAAGATTGGGGGACAGGTAATCAGCCCCAGCATTTT
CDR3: CASSQDWGTGNQPQHF

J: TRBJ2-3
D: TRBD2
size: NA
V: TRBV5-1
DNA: TGCGCCAGCGGGACGGCGGCGGGGGGCACAGATACGCAGTATTTT
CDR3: CASGTAAGGTDTQYF

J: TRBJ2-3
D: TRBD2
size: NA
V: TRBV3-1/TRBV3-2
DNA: TGTGCCAGCAGCCAAGATGGGGCTAGCGGTGCAGATACGCAGTATTTT
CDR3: CASSQDGASGADTQYF

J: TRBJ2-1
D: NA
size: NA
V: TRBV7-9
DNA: TGTGCCAGCAGCTTAGAATTTGGGTTTCTGGGCCCCTCCTACAATGAGCAGTTCTTC
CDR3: CASSLEFGFLGPSYNEQFF

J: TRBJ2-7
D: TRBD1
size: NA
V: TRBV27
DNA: TGTGCCAGCAGTCCCGGGACAGGTGGGGAGCAGTACTTC
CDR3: CASSPGTGGEQYF

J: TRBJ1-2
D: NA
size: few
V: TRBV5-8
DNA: TGTGCCAGCAGCTTGGGGGCGGCGGCCCCAGGCTACACCTTC
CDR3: CASSLGAAAPGYTF

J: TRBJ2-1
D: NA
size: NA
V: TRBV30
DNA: TGTGCCTGGAGCCCGGGGGACAATGAGCAGTTCTTC
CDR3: CAWSPGDNEQFF

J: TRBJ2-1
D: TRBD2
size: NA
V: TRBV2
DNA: TGTGCCAGCAGTCTAGCGGGAGCCTACAATGAGCAGTTCTTC
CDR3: CASSLAGAYNEQFF

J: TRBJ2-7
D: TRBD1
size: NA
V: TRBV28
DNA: TGTGCCAGCAGTTCCTTAGGGACAGGGGACCACGAGCAGTACTTC
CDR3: CASSSLGTGDHEQYF

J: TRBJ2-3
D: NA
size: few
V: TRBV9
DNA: TGTGCCAGCAGCGTAGGGGCTCCCACAGATACGCAGTATTTT
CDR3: CASSVGAPTDTQYF